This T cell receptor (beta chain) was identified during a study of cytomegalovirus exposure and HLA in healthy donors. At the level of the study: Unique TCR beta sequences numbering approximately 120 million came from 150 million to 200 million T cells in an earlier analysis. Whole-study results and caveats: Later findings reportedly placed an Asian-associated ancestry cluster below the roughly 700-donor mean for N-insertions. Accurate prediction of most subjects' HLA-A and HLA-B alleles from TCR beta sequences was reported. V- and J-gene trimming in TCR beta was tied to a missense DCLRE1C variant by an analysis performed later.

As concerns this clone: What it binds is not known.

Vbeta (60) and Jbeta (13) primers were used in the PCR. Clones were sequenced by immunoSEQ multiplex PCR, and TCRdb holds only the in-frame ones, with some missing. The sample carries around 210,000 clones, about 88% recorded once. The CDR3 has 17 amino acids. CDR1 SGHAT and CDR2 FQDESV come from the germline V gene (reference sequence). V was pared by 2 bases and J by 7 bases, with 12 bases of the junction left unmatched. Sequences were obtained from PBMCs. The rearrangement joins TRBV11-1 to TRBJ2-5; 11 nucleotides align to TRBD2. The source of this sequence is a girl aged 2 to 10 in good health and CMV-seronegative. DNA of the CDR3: TGTGCCAGCAGCTTACCTAGCGGGGGGACTGGACAGGGGACCCAGTACTTC. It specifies CASSLPSGGTGQGTQYF.